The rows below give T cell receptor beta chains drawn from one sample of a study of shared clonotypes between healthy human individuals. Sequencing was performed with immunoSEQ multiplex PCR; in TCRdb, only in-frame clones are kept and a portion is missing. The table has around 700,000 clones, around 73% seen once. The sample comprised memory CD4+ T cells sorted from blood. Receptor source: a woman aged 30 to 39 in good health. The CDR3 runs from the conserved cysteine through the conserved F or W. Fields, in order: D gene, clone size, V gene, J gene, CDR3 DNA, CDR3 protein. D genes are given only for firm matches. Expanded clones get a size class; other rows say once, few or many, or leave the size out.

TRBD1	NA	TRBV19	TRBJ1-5	TGTGCCAGTAGTATTTCAGGGGGGGCACTTGGCAATCAGCCCCAGCATTTT	CASSISGGALGNQPQHF
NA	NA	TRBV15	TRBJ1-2	TGTGCCACCAGCAGAGAAGGGGCCCGATTCTATGGCTACACCTTC	CATSREGARFYGYTF
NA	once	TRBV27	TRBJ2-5	TGTGCCACCCGCCCCAACCAACGAGAGACCCAGTACTTC	CATRPNQRETQYF
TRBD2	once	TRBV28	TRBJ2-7	TGTGCCAGCAGTTCGCGGGGGGGAACCTACGAGCAGTACTTC	CASSSRGGTYEQYF
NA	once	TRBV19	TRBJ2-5	TGTGCCAGTACCCCCGGTTTGACAGCTACGAAAGAGACCCAGTACTTC	CASTPGLTATKETQYF
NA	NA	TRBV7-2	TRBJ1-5	TGTGCCAGCAGCTTAGAGGCCCTAAGCAATCAGCCCCAGCATTTT	CASSLEALSNQPQHF
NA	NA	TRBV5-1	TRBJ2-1	TGCGCCAGCAGCGTAGGGAGCACCAAGGATTACAATGAGCAGTTCTTC	CASSVGSTKDYNEQFF
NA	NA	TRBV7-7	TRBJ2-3	TGTGCCAGCAGCTTAGGACAGTCCGAGTCAGATACGCAGTATTTT	CASSLGQSESDTQYF
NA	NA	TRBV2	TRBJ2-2	TGTGCCAGTAGGCCCCAGAACACCGGGGAGCTGTTTTTT	CASRPQNTGELFF
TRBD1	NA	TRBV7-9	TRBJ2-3	TGTGCCAGCAGTCTGGCGGACAGGGGGCTGGATACGCAGTATTTT	CASSLADRGLDTQYF
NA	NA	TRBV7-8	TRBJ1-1	TGTGCCAGCAGCCCCGAGACAGGTGCGAACACTGAAGCTTTCTTT	CASSPETGANTEAFF
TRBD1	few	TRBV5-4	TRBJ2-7	TGTGCCAGCAGGGAGGACAGGCACGCCTACGAGCAGTACTTC	CASREDRHAYEQYF
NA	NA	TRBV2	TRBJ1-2	TGTGCCAGCAGTGAGGGAGGGTCCCATGGCTACACCTTC	CASSEGGSHGYTF
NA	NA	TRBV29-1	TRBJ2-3	TGCAGCGTTGAATCTCGGTGGGATGGGGATACGCAGTATTTT	CSVESRWDGDTQYF
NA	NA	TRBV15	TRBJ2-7	TGTGCCACCAGCAGAGATGCGGTTACCTACGAGCAGTACTTC	CATSRDAVTYEQYF
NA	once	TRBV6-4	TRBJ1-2	TGTGCCAGCAGTGACTCGCCAGGCAGCTACACCTTC	CASSDSPGSYTF
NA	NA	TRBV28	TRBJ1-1	TGTGCCAGCAGCGGGAATGGGGACACTGAAGCTTTCTTT	CASSGNGDTEAFF
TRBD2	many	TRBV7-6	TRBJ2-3	TGTGCCAGCAGTCCCATAGCGGGAGGGTCGAATACGCAGTATTTT	CASSPIAGGSNTQYF
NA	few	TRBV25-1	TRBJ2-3	TGTGCCAGCAGTGAACCCCGAACGGGCACAGATACGCAGTATTTT	CASSEPRTGTDTQYF
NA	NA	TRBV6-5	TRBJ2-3	TGTGCCTGCCAAGCAGGGAACACAGATACGCAGTATTTT	CACQAGNTDTQYF
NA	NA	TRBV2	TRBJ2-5	TGTGCCAGCAGTAACTTGTACCAAGAGACCCAGTACTTC	CASSNLYQETQYF
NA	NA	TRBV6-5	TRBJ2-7	TGTGCCAGCAGTCGTTCAGACGAGCAGTACTTC	CASSRSDEQYF
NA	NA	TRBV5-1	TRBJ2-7	TGCGCCAGCAGCGACAGCTTCTACGAGCAGTACTTC	CASSDSFYEQYF
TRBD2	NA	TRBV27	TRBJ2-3	TGTGCCAGCAGTTTATTACTAGCGGGAGGGGATACGCAGTATTTT	CASSLLLAGGDTQYF
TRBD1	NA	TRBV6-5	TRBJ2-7	TGTGCCAGTAGGATCGACAGGGTCTACGAGCAGTACTTC	CASRIDRVYEQYF
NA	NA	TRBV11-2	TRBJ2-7	TGTGCCAGCACCGGGGGCGGGACGCGCTACGAGCAGTACTTC	CASTGGGTRYEQYF
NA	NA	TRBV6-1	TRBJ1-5	TGTGCCAGCGTCCAGGGGTATAGCAATCAGCCCCAGCATTTT	CASVQGYSNQPQHF
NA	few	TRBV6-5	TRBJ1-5	TGTGCCAGCGCAAAGGGGGTTTATAGCAATCAGCCCCAGCATTTT	CASAKGVYSNQPQHF
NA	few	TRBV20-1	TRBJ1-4	TGCAGTGCTAGAACCAATGAAAAACTGTTTTTT	CSARTNEKLFF
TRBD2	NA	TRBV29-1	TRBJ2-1	TGCAGCGTTGGAAGCGGGAGCTCCTCCTACAATGAGCAGTTCTTC	CSVGSGSSSYNEQFF
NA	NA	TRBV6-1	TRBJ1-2	TGTGCCAGCCATGGAGCAGACTATGGCTACACCTTC	CASHGADYGYTF
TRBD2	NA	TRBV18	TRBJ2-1	TGTGCCAGCTCACGGCCCCCCGGCCTAGCGGGAGTTAATGAGCAGTTCTTC	CASSRPPGLAGVNEQFF
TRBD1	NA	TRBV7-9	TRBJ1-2	TGTGCCAGCAGCGAACGGACAGGGGGCATTGGAGTCTATGGCTACACCTTC	CASSERTGGIGVYGYTF
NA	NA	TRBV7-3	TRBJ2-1	TGTGCCAGCAGCAAGGCGGTTGCTTGGGGCGATGAGCAGTTCTTC	CASSKAVAWGDEQFF
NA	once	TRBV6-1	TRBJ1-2	TGTGCCAGCAGTGAAGGGCCGGGCGGCTATGGCTACACCTTC	CASSEGPGGYGYTF
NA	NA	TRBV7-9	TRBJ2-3	TGTGCCAGCAGCCGAAGCGGGAGCACAGATACGCAGTATTTT	CASSRSGSTDTQYF
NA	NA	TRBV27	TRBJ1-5	TGTGCCAGCAGTCAAAGGACGGGGCGAGGCAATCAGCCCCAGCATTTT	CASSQRTGRGNQPQHF
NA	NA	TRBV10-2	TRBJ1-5	TGCGCCAGCACAGGGGCAGGAAATCAGCCCCAGCATTTT	CASTGAGNQPQHF
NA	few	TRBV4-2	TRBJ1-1	TGTGCCAGCAGCCAAGAGTGGGGCGGTGACACTGAAGCTTTCTTT	CASSQEWGGDTEAFF
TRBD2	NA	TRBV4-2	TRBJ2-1	TGTGCCAGCAGCCCTCGATGGCTAGCGGGAGGGGGAGCCTACAATGAGCAGTTCTTC	CASSPRWLAGGGAYNEQFF
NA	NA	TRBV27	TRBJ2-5	TGTGCCAGCAGTTTAGGAGGGGACAGGACCCAGTACTTC	CASSLGGDRTQYF